The 18 T cell receptor beta chains below come from one sample, sequenced in a study of regulatory T cells in long-lasting Graves disease. Documented time point: newly diagnosed GD, antithyroid drugs for less than 3 months. The TCR library was made from RNA extracted from PBMCs. Building of the TCR beta libraries involved iRepertoire HTBI primers and Arm-PCR of CDR3 regions. TCRdb re-called the multiplex PCR reads through MiXCR, storing one row per CDR3 protein. Of about 220,000 distinct CDR3 sequences listed, around 20% were seen once; the top ten hold 12%. This same sample was also taken into another study, of T cells in Graves' hyperthyroidism and ophthalmopathy.

The source material was peripheral blood mononuclear cells (PBMCs), sampled at new diagnosis, from a patient treated with antithyroid drugs. Receptor source: a woman aged 25 to 45 with Graves disease.

The chain combines TRBV11-1 with TRBJ2-7; tentatively, D is TRBD2 (6 bases). The CDR3 sequence is 16 residues long. The germline gives CDR1 SGHAT, CDR2 FQDESV (reference sequence). Trimming took off 1 base at V and 2 bases at J, with 15 bases between the two ends. The CDR3, as DNA: TGTGCCAGCAGCTTAGTTGGCGGGGCAGACACCTACGAGCAGTACTTC. It is translated as CASSLVGGADTYEQYF.

This clonotype was detected ten times or more. The V and J genes are TRBV3-1 and TRBJ1-6; tentative D call: TRBD1 (6 bases). CDR1 LGHDT and CDR2 YNNKEL come from the germline V gene (reference sequence). The CDR3 sequence is 14 residues long. The V gene lost 4 bases and the J gene lost 7 bases, with 11 bases spanning the gap. The chain's CDR3 is CASSPGQINSPLHF. The CDR3 DNA is TGTGCCAGCAGCCCCGGACAGATCAATTCACCCCTCCACTTT.

As regards this clonotype: This clone may be a read error of a much larger clone one base away. The chain combines TRBV4-1 with TRBJ2-7; 8 bases map to TRBD1. CDR1 is MGHRA, CDR2 YSYEKL, per germline. The J segment lost 4 bases and the V segment lost 5 bases, leaving 4 bases of the junction unmatched. CDR3 length equals 13 residues. DNA of the CDR3: TGCGCCAGCAGCTCTCGACAGGGGTACGAGCAGTACTTC. It encodes CASSSRQGYEQYF.

This clonotype was seen a handful of times. The chain combines TRBV9 with TRBJ2-2, with D tentatively TRBD2 (5 bases). V was trimmed by 1 base and J by 1 base, leaving 8 bases between them. CDR1 is SGDLS, CDR2 YYNGEE, per germline. The CDR3 is 15 residues long. DNA of the CDR3: TGTGCCAGCAGCGTATCCGGAGGGAACACCGGGGAGCTGTTTTTT. Its protein is CASSVSGGNTGELFF.

At least ten counts were recorded for this clonotype. J is TRBJ2-4 and V is TRBV28; D is possibly TRBD1 or TRBD2 (6 bases each). This CDR3 region has 15 residues. CDR1 MDHEN and CDR2 SYDVKM come from the germline V gene. V gave up 3 bases and J gave up 5 bases, with 14 bases separating them. In DNA, the CDR3 is TGTGCCAGCAGTTTCTCGGGGGCGGCCGAAAACATTCAGTACTTC. Encoded protein: CASSFSGAAENIQYF. Full variable domain (outside the CDR3, taken from reference TRBV28 and TRBJ2-4): DVKVTQSSRYLVKRTGEKVFLECVQDMDHENMFWYRQDPGLGLRLIYFSYDVKMKEKGDIPEGYSVSREKKERFSLILESASTNQTSMYLCASSFSGAAENIQYFGAGTRLSVL.

This clonotype appeared once. This chain links TRBV5-1 with TRBJ1-2; tentative D call: TRBD1 (5 bases). The CDR3 is 14 residues long. The germline V and J ends were trimmed by 3 bases and 6 bases, with 15 bases remaining between them. Germline loops: CDR1 SGHRS, CDR2 YFSETQ. CDR3 nucleotide sequence: TGCGCCAGCAGCTGGGCCGACCCCAGGGATGGCTACACCTTC. Protein: CASSWADPRDGYTF.

The genes are TRBV7-9 and TRBJ2-5, with TRBD1 as a possible D gene (5 bases). This CDR3 is 13 amino acids long. Germline V CDR1 and CDR2: SEHNR, FQNEAQ (reference sequence). Written as DNA, the CDR3 is TGTGCGGGGCTTTCGCGAAACGGGGAGACCCAGTACTTC. Encoded protein: CAGLSRNGETQYF.

Comments on this clonotype: Given a much more abundant clone one base away, this may be a read error. The CDR3 ends on some other residue instead of the conserved phenylalanine or tryptophan, so this is likely a read error. This chain links TRBV3-1 with TRBJ2-1; the D gene is possibly TRBD2 (5 bases). The V gene's germline CDR1 is LGHDT and CDR2 YNNKEL (reference sequence). CDR3 length: 12 amino acids. Trimming took off 4 bases at V and 8 bases at J, with 9 bases between the two ends. CDR3 coding DNA: TGTGCCAGCAGCCCTATCGGGGATGAGCAGTTCTCC. It codes for CASSPIGDEQFS.

In this sample, this clonotype turned up many times. V and J are TRBV5-1 and TRBJ2-2, with D unresolved. CDR3 length: 15 amino acids. The germline V and J ends were trimmed by 0 bases and 7 bases, with 13 bases remaining between them. Looked up from germline, CDR1 is SGHRS and CDR2 is YFSETQ. The CDR3 loop is CASSLETGAGGELFF. DNA of the CDR3: TGCGCCAGCAGCTTGGAGACCGGCGCTGGCGGGGAGCTGTTTTTT.

This clonotype was seen a few times. This chain links TRBV11-2 with TRBJ1-2; D may be TRBD1 (6 bases). CDR1 SGHAT and CDR2 FQNNGV come from the germline V gene. The CDR3 contains 16 residues. Trimming took 5 bases from V and 0 from J, leaving 16 bases between them. This CDR3 is CASSAQGRTTNYGYTF. In DNA, the CDR3 is TGTGCCAGCAGCGCACAGGGACGGACGACTAACTATGGCTACACCTTC.

This clonotype was counted only a few times. The chain combines TRBV7-9 with TRBJ2-1; TRBD2 matches at 8 bases. Germline loops: CDR1 SEHNR, CDR2 FQNEAQ (reference sequence). CDR3 size: 13 residues. With 0 bases clipped from V and 15 bases from J, the junction kept 7 bases outside the gene matches. CDR3 bases: TGTGCCAGCAGCTTAGCCGGAGCGGGGGTACCGTTCTTC. Translating it yields CASSLAGAGVPFF. Based on the CDR3 plus reference TRBV7-9 and TRBJ2-1, the full variable domain is DTGVSQNPRHKITKRGQNVTFRCDPISEHNRLYWYRQTLGQGPEFLTYFQNEAQLEKSRLLSDRFSAERPKGSFSTLEIQRTEQGDSAMYLCASSLAGAGVPFFGPGTRLTVL.

This clonotype was counted many times. This chain joins TRBV19 and TRBJ1-2; no reliable D call. V lost 7 bases and J lost 2, with 14 bases in between. Germline V lookup: CDR1 LNHDA, CDR2 SQIVND (reference sequence). The CDR3 spans 14 residues. The DNA of the CDR3 is TGTGCCAGTAACGGAGCCCCGCGGAACTATGGCTACACCTTC. Encoded protein: CASNGAPRNYGYTF.

This clonotype came up many times. The V gene is TRBV2, the J gene TRBJ1-1; the D is unclear. V was shortened by 6 bases and J by 11 bases, with 13 bases between the two germline ends. Germline V lookup: CDR1 SNHLY, CDR2 FYNNEI. The length of the CDR3 is 11 residues. The CDR3 DNA is TGTGCCAGCAGCCTACAACCGGGGGCTTTCTTT. It is translated as CASSLQPGAFF.

This clonotype was picked up many times. The V call is TRBV11-2, the J call TRBJ2-7; D is uncertain. V lost 6 bases to trimming and J lost 4 bases, with 13 bases between them. The CDR3 consists of 13 residues. The germline gives CDR1 SGHAT, CDR2 FQNNGV. The CDR3 DNA is TGTGCCAGCAGGGCACAAGGAGCATACGAGCAGTACTTC. It translates to CASRAQGAYEQYF.

Many counts were recorded for this clonotype. The chain is built from TRBV13 and TRBJ1-6; 7 nucleotides agree with TRBD1. CDR3 length: 14 residues. The trim removed 1 base at V and 9 bases at J, leaving 3 bases unmatched. Germline CDR1 reads PRHDT; CDR2 reads FYEKMQ (reference sequence). CDR3 region: CASSLAGGGSPLHF. The CDR3 region has the DNA TGTGCCAGCAGCTTAGCAGGGGGAGGTTCACCCCTCCACTTT.

This clonotype came up many times. The genes are TRBV14 and TRBJ1-4; D gene uncertain. This CDR3 is built from 13 residues. Per germline, CDR1 SGHDN and CDR2 FVKESK. V was cut by 3 bases and J by 8 bases, with 10 bases left in between. The CDR3 here is CASSQSTDEKLFF. The CDR3 nucleotides read TGTGCCAGCAGCCAGTCGACGGACGAAAAACTGTTTTTT.

This clonotype was detected ten times or more. V is TRBV15 and J is TRBJ1-1; D remains ambiguous. V was clipped by 1 base and J by 1 base, with 7 bases between them. This CDR3 comprises 14 residues. The germline V gene has CDR1 LNHNV and CDR2 YYDKDF (reference sequence). The CDR3 protein is CATSRARANTEAFF. The CDR3 DNA follows: TGTGCCACCAGCAGAGCCCGAGCGAACACTGAAGCTTTCTTT.

This clonotype occurred many times. The CDR3 region has the DNA TGTGCCAGCAGCCAAGGAGGGGCCAGGGCCTATGGCTACACCTTC. It translates to CASSQGGARAYGYTF. The rearrangement uses TRBV3-1 and TRBJ1-2, with TRBD1 as a possible D gene (5 bases). This CDR3 region has 15 residues. Trimming took 1 base from V and 4 from J, leaving 13 bases between them. Germline V gene data show CDR1 as LGHDT and CDR2 as YNNKEL (reference sequence).